Listed below are T cell receptor beta chains from one sample, sequenced in a study of Ad26.COV2.S vaccination and SARS-CoV-2 variants. Clones were read by immunoSEQ multiplex PCR, and TCRdb kept only the in-frame ones, dropping some. The profile shows roughly 400,000 clones, 75% to 90% of them singletons. The material was peripheral blood, obtained in a trial of Ad26.COV2.S vaccine versus placebo. These receptors were collected from a person between 18 and 60 years old who received the Ad26.COV2.S COVID-19 vaccine or a placebo. The CDR3 runs from the conserved cysteine through the conserved F or W. A D gene is named only where the DNA matches it firmly.

DNA: TGTGCCTGGAGTGTACGCCGGGACCTAGAGCAGTTCTTC; CDR3: CAWSVRRDLEQFF; D: -; V: TRBV30; J: TRBJ2-1
DNA: TGTGCCACCAAGGGACAGGGAAGCGAGCAGTACTTC; CDR3: CATKGQGSEQYF; D: TRBD1; V: TRBV24-1; J: TRBJ2-7
DNA: TGTGCCAGTACCCCCCCCCGGGACAGGGCGGCCCATCAGCCCCAGCATTTT; CDR3: CASTPPRDRAAHQPQHF; D: TRBD1; V: TRBV19; J: TRBJ1-5
DNA: TGTGCCAGCAGCCCCTCAGCGGGTGTTTCCAATGAGCAGTTCTTC; CDR3: CASSPSAGVSNEQFF; D: -; V: TRBV11-3; J: TRBJ2-1
DNA: TGTGCCACCAGCATTAGACAGCCAGGCACAGATACGCAGTATTTT; CDR3: CATSIRQPGTDTQYF; D: -; V: TRBV15; J: TRBJ2-3
DNA: TGTGCCAGCAGCCGGACAGGGAACACCATATATTTT; CDR3: CASSRTGNTIYF; D: TRBD1; V: TRBV3-1/TRBV3-2; J: TRBJ1-3
DNA: TGTGCCAGCAGTTTAATGGGACACAATAGCAATCAGCCCCAGCATTTT; CDR3: CASSLMGHNSNQPQHF; D: -; V: TRBV28; J: TRBJ1-5
DNA: TGTGCCAGTAACGGGTTTCAAAATCAGCCCCAGCATTTT; CDR3: CASNGFQNQPQHF; D: -; V: TRBV19; J: TRBJ1-5
DNA: TGCAGTGCGAGTGGACTAGCGGGAGACACAGATACGCAGTATTTT; CDR3: CSASGLAGDTDTQYF; D: TRBD2; V: TRBV20-1; J: TRBJ2-3
DNA: TGTGCCAGCAGCTGGGCGCCGGACTATGGCTACACCTTC; CDR3: CASSWAPDYGYTF; D: -; V: TRBV7-2; J: TRBJ1-2